A single sample is the source of the 5 T cell receptor beta chains below, sequenced in a study of shared clonotypes between healthy human individuals. Some clones are missing from TCRdb's copy, which holds only in-frame ones; the method was immunoSEQ multiplex PCR. The data show 2 million to 2.5 million clones, approximately 93% seen once. Sequencing was performed on naive CD4+ T cells from PBMCs. The subset is: CD45RA+ positively selected. Every receptor here comes from a man between 18 and 35 years old in good health. Some clones in this sample may be carry-over from other donors' samples.

V usage is TRBV5-1 and J usage is TRBJ2-2; 7 nucleotides match TRBD1. Germline V gene lookup returns CDR1 SGHRS and CDR2 YFSETQ. CDR3 length: 15 residues. V trimming: 4 bases; J trimming: 6 bases; junction bases outside the gene matches: 9. Here the CDR3 DNA reads TGCGCCAGCAGCCTTTCCACTGACAGGGCCGGGGAGCTGTTTTTT. It codes for CASSLSTDRAGELFF. The full variable domain, with the rest looked up from reference TRBV5-1 and TRBJ2-2, is KAGVTQTPRYLIKTRGQQVTLSCSPISGHRSVSWYQQTPGQGLQFLFEYFSETQRNKGNFPGRFSGRQFSNSRSEMNVSTLELGDSALYLCASSLSTDRAGELFFGEGSRLTVL.

The rearrangement joins TRBV2 to TRBJ2-7, with 7 nucleotides matching TRBD1. Germline V gives CDR1 SNHLY, CDR2 FYNNEI. V lost 0 bases and J lost 6; bases outside the gene matches: 8. This CDR3 has 15 residues. The CDR3 reads CASSEARQGKGEQYF. DNA of the CDR3: TGTGCCAGCAGTGAAGCTCGACAGGGTAAAGGCGAGCAGTACTTC.

V and J are TRBV5-1 and TRBJ2-2; D is ambiguous. V shed 0 bases and J shed 0 bases, with 9 bases lying between them. Germline-derived CDR1 and CDR2 are SGHRS and YFSETQ. The CDR3 is 16 amino acids. The CDR3 is CASSLVPISNTGELFF. CDR3 DNA sequence: TGCGCCAGCAGCTTGGTCCCCATCTCGAACACCGGGGAGCTGTTTTTT.

V usage is TRBV19 and J usage is TRBJ1-5; perhaps TRBD1 as D (5 bases). Germline V gene sequence: CDR1 LNHDA, CDR2 SQIVND (reference sequence). The CDR3 sequence is 15 residues long. V was pared by 4 bases and J by 6 bases, with 16 bases between. The CDR3 DNA follows: TGTGCCAGTAGTAGGTGGCGGCAGGGTAGTCAGCCCCAGCATTTT. It translates to CASSRWRQGSQPQHF.

V gene TRBV23-1 combines with J gene TRBJ1-5; 7 bases are shared with TRBD1. TRBV23-1 is sorted into the ORF group, with uncertain function. V gave up 0 bases and J gave up 7 bases; unmatched junction bases: 12. This CDR3 contains 17 residues. The CDR3 nucleotides read TGCGCCAGCAGTCAATCGGCGACAGGGTGGGACAAGCAGCCCCAGCATTTT. Translating it yields CASSQSATGWDKQPQHF.